Listed here are 5 T cell receptor beta chains from one sample, sequenced in a study of cytotoxic CD8 clonotypes in ibrutinib-treated CLL. Here immunoSEQ multiplex PCR was the method, and the copy in TCRdb shows in-frame clones only, minus some. This repertoire shows about 84,000 clones, about 86% found once; its top ten account for around 5.4%. The sample was PBMCs, taken before ibrutinib treatment. The receptors come from a human donor with chronic lymphocytic leukemia.

The rearrangement joins TRBV2 to TRBJ2-5; D may be TRBD1 (5 bases). Trimming pared 1 base from V and 5 bases from J, leaving 14 bases between. The CDR3 extends over 15 amino acids. From germline, CDR1 is SNHLY and CDR2 FYNNEI. This chain's CDR3 is CASSEGQGWLETQYF. The CDR3 DNA follows: TGTGCCAGCAGTGAAGGGCAGGGTTGGTTGGAGACCCAGTACTTC.

The V call is TRBV7-9, the J call TRBJ2-3; 7 nucleotides agree with TRBD2. V trimming: 5 bases; J trimming: 2 bases; junction bases outside the gene matches: 13. Germline CDR1 and CDR2: SEHNR and FQNEAQ (reference sequence). The CDR3 runs 17 residues. The CDR3 loop reads CASSPGGGRGLTDTQYF. CDR3 DNA sequence: TGTGCCAGCAGCCCGGGGGGAGGGAGAGGGCTCACAGATACGCAGTATTTT.

The genes are TRBV5-6 and TRBJ2-1, with D possibly matching TRBD1 (6 bases). Germline CDR1 reads SGHDT; CDR2 reads YYEEEE. V was cut by 7 bases and J by 2 bases, with 13 bases left in between. CDR3 size: 14 residues. This CDR3 is CASLTGQAYNEQFF. The CDR3 nucleotides read TGTGCCAGCCTTACGGGACAAGCCTACAATGAGCAGTTCTTC.

This chain links TRBV13 with TRBJ1-2, with TRBD1 matching over 10 bases. Germline V gives CDR1 PRHDT, CDR2 FYEKMQ (reference sequence). The CDR3 covers 18 residues. J lost 8 bases, V lost 5 bases, and 20 bases had no gene match. The CDR3 bases are TGTGCCAGCAGCGAAGACAGGGGGCGAGGATTTCTAGGACCGGGCTACACCTTC. Translated, it gives CASSEDRGRGFLGPGYTF.

V and J are TRBV9 and TRBJ2-7; tentatively, D is TRBD1 or TRBD2 (5 bases each). V gave up 4 bases and J gave up 1 base, with 9 bases separating them. The CDR3 length is 13 residues. The germline gives CDR1 SGDLS, CDR2 YYNGEE. CDR3 in amino acids: CASSPGPSYEQYF. The CDR3 coding sequence is TGTGCCAGCAGCCCGGGACCGTCCTACGAGCAGTACTTC.